This T cell receptor beta chain came from a study of blood T cells in healthy people across ages. The CDR3 spans 17 residues. Germline CDR1 is SEHNR and CDR2 is FQNEAQ (reference sequence). V lost 11 bases and J lost 2, with 27 bases in between. The second PCR ran about 6 to 12 cycles with a sample-barcoded 5' primer and J-beta primers. TCRdb used MiXCR to reprocess the 5' RACE reads, holding one entry per CDR3 protein. The sample lists approximately 800,000 distinct CDR3 sequences, about 42% occurring once. This chain joins TRBV7-9 and TRBJ2-5; perhaps TRBD1 as D (6 bases). The receptor's source is an older man in good health. What was sequenced was blood. The CDR3 DNA is TGTGCCTGCGGCGGAGTACAAGGGGGTCAGTGGCAAGAGACCCAGTACTTC. Encoded protein: CACGGVQGGQWQETQYF.